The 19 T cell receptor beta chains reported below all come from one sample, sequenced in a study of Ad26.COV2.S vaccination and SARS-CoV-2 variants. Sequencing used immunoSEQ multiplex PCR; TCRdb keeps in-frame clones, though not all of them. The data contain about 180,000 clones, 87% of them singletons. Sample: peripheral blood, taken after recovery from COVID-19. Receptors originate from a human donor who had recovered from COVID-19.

The CDR3 is CASSQGDTQYF. Here the CDR3 DNA reads TGCGCCAGCAGCCAAGGGGATACGCAGTATTTT. This chain links TRBV4-1 with TRBJ2-3; the D is unclear. The CDR3 has 11 amino acids. The germline CDR1 and CDR2 sequences are MGHRA and YSYEKL. Trimming pared 1 base from V and 6 bases from J, leaving 2 bases between.

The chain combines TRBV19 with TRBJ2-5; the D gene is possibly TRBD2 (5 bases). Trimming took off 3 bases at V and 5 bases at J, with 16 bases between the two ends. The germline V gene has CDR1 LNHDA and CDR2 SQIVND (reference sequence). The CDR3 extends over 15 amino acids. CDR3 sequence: CASSIFPSSGETQYF. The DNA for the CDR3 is TGTGCCAGTAGTATCTTTCCTAGCTCGGGCGAGACCCAGTACTTC. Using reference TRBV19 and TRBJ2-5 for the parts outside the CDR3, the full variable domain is DGGITQSPKYLFRKEGQNVTLSCEQNLNHDAMYWYRQDPGQGLRLIYYSQIVNDFQKGDIAEGYSVSREKKESFPLTVTSAQKNPTAFYLCASSIFPSSGETQYFGPGTRLLVL.

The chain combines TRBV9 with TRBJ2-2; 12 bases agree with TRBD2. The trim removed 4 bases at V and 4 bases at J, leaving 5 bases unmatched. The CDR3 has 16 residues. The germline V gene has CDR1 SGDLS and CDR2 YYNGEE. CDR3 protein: CASSSPSGGGTGELFF. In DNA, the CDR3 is TGTGCCAGCAGCAGCCCTAGCGGGGGGGGCACCGGGGAGCTGTTTTTT.

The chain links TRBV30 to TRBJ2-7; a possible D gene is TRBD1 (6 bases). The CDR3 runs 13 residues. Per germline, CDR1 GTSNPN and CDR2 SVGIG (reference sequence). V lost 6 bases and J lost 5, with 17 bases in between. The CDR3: CACVGGVRDEQYF. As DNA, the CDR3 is TGTGCCTGCGTAGGGGGAGTACGTGACGAGCAGTACTTC.

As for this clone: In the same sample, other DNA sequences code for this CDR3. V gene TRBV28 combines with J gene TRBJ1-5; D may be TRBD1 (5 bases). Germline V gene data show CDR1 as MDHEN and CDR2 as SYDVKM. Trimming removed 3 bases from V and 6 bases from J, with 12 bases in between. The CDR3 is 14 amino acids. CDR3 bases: TGTGCCAGCAGTTTGGGTGGGGGGGGTCAGCCCCAGCATTTT. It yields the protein CASSLGGGGQPQHF.

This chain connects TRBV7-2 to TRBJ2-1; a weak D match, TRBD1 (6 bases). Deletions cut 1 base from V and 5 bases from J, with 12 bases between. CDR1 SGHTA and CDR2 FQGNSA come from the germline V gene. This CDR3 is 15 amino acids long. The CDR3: CASSLGQGNHNEQFF. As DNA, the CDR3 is TGTGCCAGCAGCTTAGGCCAGGGGAATCACAATGAGCAGTTCTTC.

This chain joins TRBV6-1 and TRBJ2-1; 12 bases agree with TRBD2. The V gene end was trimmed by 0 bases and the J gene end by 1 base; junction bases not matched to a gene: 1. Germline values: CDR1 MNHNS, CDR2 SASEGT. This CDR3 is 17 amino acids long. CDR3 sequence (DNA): TGTGCCAGCAGTGAAGCACTAGCGGGGGGATCCTACAATGAGCAGTTCTTC. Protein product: CASSEALAGGSYNEQFF.

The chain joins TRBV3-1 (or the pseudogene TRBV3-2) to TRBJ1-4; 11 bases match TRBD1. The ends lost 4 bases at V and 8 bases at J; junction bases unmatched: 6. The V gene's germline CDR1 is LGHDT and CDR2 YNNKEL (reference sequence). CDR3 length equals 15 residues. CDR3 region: CASSLSGTGGEKLFF. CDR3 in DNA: TGTGCCAGCAGCCTATCCGGGACAGGGGGAGAAAAACTGTTTTTT.

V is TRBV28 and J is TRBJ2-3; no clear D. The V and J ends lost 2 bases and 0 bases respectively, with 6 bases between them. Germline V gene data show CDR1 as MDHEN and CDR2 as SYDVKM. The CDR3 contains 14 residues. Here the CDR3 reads CASSLAPSTDTQYF. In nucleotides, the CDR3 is TGTGCCAGCAGTTTAGCGCCCAGCACAGATACGCAGTATTTT.

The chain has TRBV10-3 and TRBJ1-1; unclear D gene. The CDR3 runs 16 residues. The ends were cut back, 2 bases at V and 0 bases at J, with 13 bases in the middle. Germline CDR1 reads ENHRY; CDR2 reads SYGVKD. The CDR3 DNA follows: TGTGCCATCAGTGAGGTTGGGGTCGGGGTGAACACTGAAGCTTTCTTT. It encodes CAISEVGVGVNTEAFF.

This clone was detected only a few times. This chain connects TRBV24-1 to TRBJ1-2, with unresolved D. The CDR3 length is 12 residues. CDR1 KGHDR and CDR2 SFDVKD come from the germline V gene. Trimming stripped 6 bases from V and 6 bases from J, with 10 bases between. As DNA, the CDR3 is TGTGCCACCAGTTCGGTCGTCGATGGCTACACCTTC. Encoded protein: CATSSVVDGYTF.

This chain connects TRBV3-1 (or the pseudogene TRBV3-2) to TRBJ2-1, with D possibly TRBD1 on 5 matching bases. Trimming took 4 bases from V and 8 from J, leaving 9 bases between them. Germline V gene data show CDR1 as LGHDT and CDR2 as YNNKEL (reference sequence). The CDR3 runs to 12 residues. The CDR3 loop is CASSPGAHEQFF. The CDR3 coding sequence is TGTGCCAGCAGCCCTGGGGCACATGAGCAGTTCTTC.

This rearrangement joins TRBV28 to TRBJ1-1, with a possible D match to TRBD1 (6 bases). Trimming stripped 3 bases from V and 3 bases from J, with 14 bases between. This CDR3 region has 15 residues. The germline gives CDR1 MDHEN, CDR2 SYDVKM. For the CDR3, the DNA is TGTGCCAGCAGTTTGGGAGGACAGACCTACACTGAAGCTTTCTTT. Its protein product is CASSLGGQTYTEAFF.

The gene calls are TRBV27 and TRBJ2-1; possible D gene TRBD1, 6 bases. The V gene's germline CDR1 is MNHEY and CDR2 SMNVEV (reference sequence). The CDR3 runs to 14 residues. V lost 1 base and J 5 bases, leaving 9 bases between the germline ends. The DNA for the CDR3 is TGTGCCAGCAGTTTATATGGGACAAACAATGAGCAGTTCTTC. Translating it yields CASSLYGTNNEQFF.

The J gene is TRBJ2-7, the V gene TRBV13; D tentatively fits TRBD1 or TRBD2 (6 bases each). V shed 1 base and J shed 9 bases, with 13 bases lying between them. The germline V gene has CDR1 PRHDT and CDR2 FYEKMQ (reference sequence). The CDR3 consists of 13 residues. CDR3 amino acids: CASSLDFGGGQYF. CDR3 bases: TGTGCCAGCAGCTTAGATTTCGGGGGCGGGCAGTACTTC.

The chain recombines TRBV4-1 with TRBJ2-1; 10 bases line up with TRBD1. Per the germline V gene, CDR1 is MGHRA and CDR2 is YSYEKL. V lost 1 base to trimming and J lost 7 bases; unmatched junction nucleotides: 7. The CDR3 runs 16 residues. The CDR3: CASSQVGTGVKNEQFF. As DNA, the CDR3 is TGCGCCAGCAGCCAAGTAGGGACAGGGGTCAAAAATGAGCAGTTCTTC.

CDR3 amino acids: CASSQGLVNEQFF. The DNA of the CDR3 is TGTGCCAGCTCACAGGGACTGGTCAATGAGCAGTTCTTC. J is TRBJ2-1 and V is TRBV18; D possibly corresponds to TRBD2 (6 bases). This CDR3 spans 13 amino acids. The V and J ends lost 4 bases and 6 bases respectively, with 10 bases between them. Germline assignment: CDR1 KGHSH and CDR2 LQKENI. The full variable domain, rest sourced from reference TRBV18 and TRBJ2-1, is NAGVMQNPRHLVRRRGQEARLRCSPMKGHSHVYWYRQLPEEGLKFMVYLQKENIIDESGMPKERFSAEFPKEGPSILRIQQVVRGDSAAYFCASSQGLVNEQFFGPGTRLTVL.

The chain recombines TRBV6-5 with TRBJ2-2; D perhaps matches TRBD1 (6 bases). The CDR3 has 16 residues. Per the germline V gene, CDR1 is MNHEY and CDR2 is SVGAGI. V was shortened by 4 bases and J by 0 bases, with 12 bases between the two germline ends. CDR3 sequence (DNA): TGTGCCAGCAGTTTTGAGGGGACATCGAACACCGGGGAGCTGTTTTTT. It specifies CASSFEGTSNTGELFF.

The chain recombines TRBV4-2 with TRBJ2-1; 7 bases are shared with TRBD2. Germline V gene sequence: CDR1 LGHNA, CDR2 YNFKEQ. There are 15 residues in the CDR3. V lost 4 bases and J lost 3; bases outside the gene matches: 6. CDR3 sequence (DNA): TGTGCCAGCAGCCCCTTTGGGGGGGACTACAATGAGCAGTTCTTC. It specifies CASSPFGGDYNEQFF.